These 18 T cell receptor beta chains were sequenced from one sample in a study of blood T cell repertoires in COVID-19. Here immunoSEQ multiplex PCR was the method, and the copy in TCRdb shows in-frame clones only, minus some. The data contain 90,000 to 120,000 clones, approximately 90% of them seen just once; the ten biggest clones take up under 7%. The sample was peripheral blood. The receptors shown here come from a man aged 50 to 60 with active or convalescent COVID-19.

The chain recombines TRBV4-1 with TRBJ2-1; 11 bases map to TRBD2. The CDR3 is 18 residues long. The germline gives CDR1 MGHRA, CDR2 YSYEKL. V gave up 4 bases and J gave up 7 bases; unmatched junction bases: 15. DNA of the CDR3: TGCGCCAGCAGCCCCTTGGGGTTTACTAGCGGGAGTAGGAATGAGCAGTTCTTC. This translates into CASSPLGFTSGSRNEQFF.

This clone has more than one count but fewer than ten. The CDR3 DNA reads TGCGCCAGCAGCATGGGACAGGGTGGAAACACCATATATTTT. Translating gives CASSMGQGGNTIYF. The chain combines TRBV5-1 with TRBJ1-3, with 9 bases aligning to TRBD1. The germline gives CDR1 SGHRS, CDR2 YFSETQ. The CDR3 loop spans 14 amino acids. With V trimmed by 4 bases and J by 3 bases, 2 bases remained unmatched.

The sample holds many counts of this clone. The CDR3 sequence: CASSEGGTVTQPQHF. The DNA for the CDR3 is TGTGCCAGCAGTGAAGGCGGGACAGTTACTCAGCCCCAGCATTTT. The J gene is TRBJ1-5, the V gene TRBV6-1; 7 positions match TRBD1. Germline loops: CDR1 MNHNS, CDR2 SASEGT. The V and J ends lost 1 base and 6 bases, in that order; junction bases with no gene match: 6. This CDR3 contains 15 residues.

Only one count was recorded for this clone. V gene TRBV28 combines with J gene TRBJ2-4, with D hard to call. The CDR3 consists of 16 residues. Germline CDR1 and CDR2: MDHEN and SYDVKM. With 3 bases removed from V and 1 base from J, the gap between germline ends came to 13 bases. CDR3: CASSFGPQAAKNIQYF. For the CDR3, the DNA is TGTGCCAGCAGTTTTGGGCCCCAAGCCGCCAAAAACATTCAGTACTTC.

The V call is TRBV24-1, the J call TRBJ1-2; 7 nucleotides line up with TRBD1. Losses at the gene ends were 3 bases for V and 4 bases for J; bases not matched to a gene: 4. CDR1 KGHDR and CDR2 SFDVKD come from the germline V gene. This CDR3 contains 14 residues. CDR3 in DNA: TGTGCCACCAGTGATGGGGACAGAACCTATGGCTACACCTTC. It specifies CATSDGDRTYGYTF.

The V gene is TRBV2, the J gene TRBJ1-4; 12 nucleotides match TRBD1. V shed 6 bases, J shed 7 bases, and the junction held 6 bases outside the gene matches. In germline, CDR1 is SNHLY, CDR2 FYNNEI. The CDR3 is made up of 15 amino acids. The CDR3 nucleotides are TGTGCCAGCAGGGGACAGGGGGCCGGCGGTGAAAAACTGTTTTTT. Amino acid sequence: CASRGQGAGGEKLFF.

The V gene is TRBV7-8, the J gene TRBJ2-7; 7 bases map to TRBD2. V lost 2 bases to trimming and J lost 3 bases; unmatched junction nucleotides: 7. CDR1 and CDR2 from the germline V gene are SGHVS and FQNEAQ. There are 15 residues in the CDR3. CDR3 in amino acids: CASSLPTGLNYEQYF. The CDR3 region has the DNA TGTGCCAGCAGCTTACCCACGGGACTAAACTACGAGCAGTACTTC.

This chain links TRBV7-9 with TRBJ2-1, with 11 nucleotides matching TRBD2. After removal of 1 base from V and 8 bases from J, the junction contained 4 bases not matched to a gene. CDR1 is SEHNR, CDR2 FQNEAQ, per germline (reference sequence). This CDR3 has 15 residues. The CDR3 here is CASSLEIAGGDEQFF. DNA for the CDR3: TGTGCCAGCAGCTTAGAGATAGCGGGAGGGGATGAGCAGTTCTTC.

The rearrangement links TRBV27 to TRBJ2-1; 8 bases agree with TRBD2. The CDR3 covers 14 residues. Germline V gene sequence: CDR1 MNHEY, CDR2 SMNVEV (reference sequence). J lost 8 bases, V lost 6 bases, and 9 bases had no gene match. Here the CDR3 DNA reads TGTGCCAGCAGCCGCCCGGGACTAGGTTATGAGCAGTTCTTC. Its translation is CASSRPGLGYEQFF.

In its sample, this clone was seen many times. The CDR3 loop reads CASSFGQGAYNEQFF. The CDR3 DNA follows: TGTGCCAGCAGTTTCGGCCAGGGGGCCTACAATGAGCAGTTCTTC. The chain combines TRBV28 with TRBJ2-1; 7 bases are a match to TRBD1. Germline CDR1 MDHEN, CDR2 SYDVKM. V dropped 3 bases and J dropped 2; count of bases not matched to a gene: 4. The CDR3 extends over 15 amino acids.

The rearrangement joins TRBV9 to TRBJ2-5, with 7 nucleotides matching TRBD1. With 3 bases clipped from V and 5 bases from J, the junction kept 4 bases outside the gene matches. CDR3 length: 13 residues. CDR1 is SGDLS, CDR2 YYNGEE, per germline. CDR3 DNA: TGTGCCAGCAGCGCACAGGGGTTCGAGACCCAGTACTTC. This encodes CASSAQGFETQYF.

The CDR3 nucleotides are TGCAGCGTCGAATGGGCAGGGGGGTGGTTTTTT. Amino acids: CSVEWAGGWFF. The V gene is TRBV29-1, the J gene TRBJ2-2, with a weak D call TRBD1 (7 bases). Germline CDR1 SQVTM, CDR2 ANQGSEA. Between the trimmed V and J ends, which lost 6 bases and 16 bases, there was a span of 18 bases. This CDR3 contains 11 residues.

The chain uses TRBV19 and TRBJ1-5, with 8 nucleotides matching TRBD1. The CDR3 is made up of 14 amino acids. The germline gives CDR1 LNHDA, CDR2 SQIVND (reference sequence). The V gene end was trimmed by 6 bases and the J gene end by 2 bases; junction bases not matched to a gene: 3. The CDR3 loop reads CASSETGGNQPQHF. CDR3 nucleotide sequence: TGTGCCAGTAGCGAGACAGGGGGCAATCAGCCCCAGCATTTT.

The genes are TRBV15 and TRBJ2-1, with 7 bases fitting TRBD2. Germline CDR1 reads LNHNV; CDR2 reads YYDKDF (reference sequence). Germline trimming cut 8 bases from V and 0 bases from J; bases unmatched to any gene: 16. CDR3 length: 18 amino acids. The chain's CDR3 is CATYGGSKHISSYNEQFF. The DNA of the CDR3 is TGTGCCACCTACGGCGGGAGTAAACACATTAGCTCCTACAATGAGCAGTTCTTC.

This chain uses TRBV10-3 with TRBJ1-6; no definite D call. This CDR3 contains 14 residues. The V gene's germline CDR1 is ENHRY and CDR2 SYGVKD. V was clipped by 11 bases and J by 11 bases, with 22 bases between them. The CDR3 DNA follows: TGTGCCTCCCGGGATCCCCGCCTGTATCCACCCCTCCACTTT. This sequence encodes CASRDPRLYPPLHF.

The V call is TRBV6-4, the J call TRBJ2-1; 9 nucleotides align to TRBD2. With V trimmed by 5 bases and J by 2 bases, 4 bases remained unmatched. Germline V gene sequence: CDR1 MRHNA, CDR2 SNTAGT. The CDR3 runs to 15 residues. The CDR3: CASSQREATYNEQFF. CDR3 sequence (DNA): TGTGCCAGCAGTCAGCGGGAGGCTACCTACAATGAGCAGTTCTTC.

The J gene is TRBJ2-5, the V gene TRBV5-1; D unresolved. V lost 0 bases and J lost 1, with 7 bases in between. The CDR3 covers 14 residues. Per germline, CDR1 SGHRS and CDR2 YFSETQ. The CDR3 is CASSLGRGQETQYF. The CDR3 coding sequence is TGCGCCAGCAGCTTGGGAAGAGGCCAAGAGACCCAGTACTTC.

The CDR3 protein is CASSSLGGLFF. The DNA of the CDR3 is TGTGCCAGCAGCTCTCTGGGAGGACTGTTTTTT. The V and J genes are TRBV3-1 (or the pseudogene TRBV3-2) and TRBJ1-4; no definite D call. The length of the CDR3 is 11 residues. Germline CDR1 LGHDT, CDR2 YNNKEL (reference sequence). Trimming stripped 5 bases from V and 13 bases from J, with 11 bases between.